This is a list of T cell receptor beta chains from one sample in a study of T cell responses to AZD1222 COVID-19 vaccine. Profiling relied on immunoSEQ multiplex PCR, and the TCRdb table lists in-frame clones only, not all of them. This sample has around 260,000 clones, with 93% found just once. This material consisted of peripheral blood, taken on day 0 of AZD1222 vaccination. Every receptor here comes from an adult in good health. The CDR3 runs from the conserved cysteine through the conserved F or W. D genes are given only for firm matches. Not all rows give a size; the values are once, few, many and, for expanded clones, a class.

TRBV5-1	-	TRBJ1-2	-	TGCGCCAGCCGGGAGAGCCAGGGTGCTGGCTACACCTTC	CASRESQGAGYTF
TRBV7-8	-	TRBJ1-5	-	TGTGCCAGCAGCTCAAAAAGGGGGAAGGGTAGCAATCAGCCCCAGCATTTT	CASSSKRGKGSNQPQHF
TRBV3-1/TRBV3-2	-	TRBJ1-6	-	TGTGCCAGCAGCCAAGCGGGGGGGGACTCACCCCTCCACTTT	CASSQAGGDSPLHF
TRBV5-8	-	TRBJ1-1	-	TGTGCCAGCAGCCGGCAGAGGGCGTATGAAGCTTTCTTT	CASSRQRAYEAFF
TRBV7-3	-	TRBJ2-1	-	TGTGCCAGCAGCTTAGGCGCCACAGGGCCTCAGTTCTTC	CASSLGATGPQFF
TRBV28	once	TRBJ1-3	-	TGTGCCAGCTCCCCGGGGGGACTCTCTGGAAACACCATATATTTT	CASSPGGLSGNTIYF
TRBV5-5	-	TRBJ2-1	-	TGTGCCAGCAGCTTCAGACTTGATTCCTACAATGAGCAGTTCTTC	CASSFRLDSYNEQFF
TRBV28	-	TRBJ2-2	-	TGTGCCAGCACCACCCCGGGCAGGGGGAACACCGGGGAGCTGTTTTTT	CASTTPGRGNTGELFF
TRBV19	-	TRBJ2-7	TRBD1	TGTGCCAGTAGGCCACCGGGACAGGGGCCCTACGAGCAGTACTTC	CASRPPGQGPYEQYF
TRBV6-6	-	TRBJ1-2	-	TGTGCCAGCAGTCGGTCGGCGGGCTACACCTTC	CASSRSAGYTF
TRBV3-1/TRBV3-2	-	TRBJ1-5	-	TGTGCCAGCAGCACAGGGTTTGGGCAGCCCCAGCATTTT	CASSTGFGQPQHF